This passage covers 10 T cell receptor beta chains from one sample sequenced in a study of blood T cells in healthy people across ages. A J-beta primer mix and a sample-barcoded 5' primer were used in a second PCR of about 6 to 12 cycles. TCRdb passed the 5' RACE reads through MiXCR, listing each CDR3 protein once. The sample shows 850,000 to 1,000,000 distinct CDR3 sequences, roughly half of them seen only once. The sample taken for sequencing was blood. The receptors were gathered from a woman aged 55-69 years in good health.

This chain links TRBV28 with TRBJ2-5; D is tentatively TRBD1 or TRBD2 (5 bases each). The DNA end is a closer match to TRBJ2-7, so the J assignment may be wrong. CDR1 MDHEN and CDR2 SYDVKM come from the germline V gene. This CDR3 region has 14 residues. The CDR3 sequence: CASRARGSRDEQYF. CDR3 DNA sequence: TGTGCCAGCAGGGCACGGGGTAGCAGGGACGAGCAGTACTTC.

The rearrangement joins TRBV20-1 to TRBJ1-5, with 9 bases fitting TRBD1. Trimming at V came to 5 bases and at J to 4 bases, leaving 6 bases not matched to a gene. In germline, CDR1 is DFQATT, CDR2 SNEGSKA (reference sequence). This CDR3 has 14 residues. The CDR3 is CSAEAGQGNQPQHF. The CDR3 nucleotides are TGCAGTGCTGAGGCCGGACAGGGGAATCAGCCCCAGCATTTT.

CDR3 amino acids: CASSTELAGDPGSDTQYF. DNA of the CDR3: TGCGCCAGCAGCACGGAACTTGCGGGAGACCCTGGTTCAGATACGCAGTATTTT. The chain uses TRBV5-1 and TRBJ2-3, with 7 bases lining up with TRBD2. There are 18 residues in the CDR3. Trimming took 4 bases from V and 4 from J; bases not matched to a gene: 18. Germline CDR1 reads SGHRS; CDR2 reads YFSETQ.

A word on this clonotype: One junction end does not reproduce the germline sequence, and a read error may be involved. V and J are TRBV9 and TRBJ2-6; D possibly corresponds to TRBD1 (5 bases). CDR1 SGDLS and CDR2 YYNGEE come from the germline V gene. The CDR3 runs 15 residues. CDR3 sequence: CASSEDLRGANVPTF. The DNA of the CDR3 is TGTGCCAGCAGCGAGGATCTTCGTGGGGCCAACGTCCCGACTTTC. Filled out from reference TRBV9 and TRBJ2-6, the complete variable domain reads DSGVTQTPKHLITATGQRVTLRCSPRSGDLSVYWYQQSLDQGLQFLIQYYNGEERAKGNILERFSAQQFPDLHSELNLSSLELGDSALYFCASSEDLRGANVPTFGAGSRLTVL.

The chain uses TRBV6-6 and TRBJ2-5; TRBD1 aligns across 7 bases. Germline CDR1 and CDR2: MNHNY and SVGAGI (reference sequence). This CDR3 comprises 15 residues. The trim removed 5 bases at V and 5 bases at J, leaving 11 bases unmatched. CDR3 amino acids: CASSHQQGSGETQYF. The CDR3 DNA is TGTGCCAGCAGTCATCAACAGGGGTCCGGGGAGACCCAGTACTTC.

This clonotype showed up just a few times. The chain recombines TRBV7-2 with TRBJ2-7; TRBD2 might be the D (6 bases). Germline CDR1 is SGHTA and CDR2 is FQGNSA. Trimming shortened V by 2 bases and J by 0 bases, and 11 bases separated the two germline ends. The CDR3 is 15 amino acids. Here the CDR3 DNA reads TGTGCCAGCAGCTTATCGGCCGGGAGCTCCTACGAGCAGTACTTC. Translation gives CASSLSAGSSYEQYF.

The chain links TRBV19 to TRBJ1-5, with 7 positions matching TRBD1. V shed 6 bases, J shed 2 bases, and the junction held 7 bases outside the gene matches. This CDR3 region has 15 residues. Germline CDR1 reads LNHDA; CDR2 reads SQIVND (reference sequence). CDR3 sequence reads: CASRERQGRNQPQHF. DNA of the CDR3: TGTGCCAGTAGGGAACGACAGGGCCGCAATCAGCCCCAGCATTTT.

The table lists this clonotype with a few counts. The V gene is TRBV6-6, the J gene TRBJ2-3; 8 nucleotides agree with TRBD2. CDR3 length: 16 amino acids. With V trimmed by 0 bases and J by 2 bases, 4 bases remained unmatched. The V gene's germline CDR1 is MNHNY and CDR2 SVGAGI (reference sequence). This CDR3 is CASSYSKREPTDTQYF. Written as DNA, the CDR3 is TGTGCCAGCAGTTACTCAAAGCGGGAGCCCACAGATACGCAGTATTTT.

V is TRBV6-5 and J is TRBJ1-2; a possible D gene is TRBD1 (6 bases). Germline V CDR1 and CDR2: MNHEY, SVGAGI. The CDR3 totals 15 residues. V lost 0 bases, J lost 5 bases, and 13 bases lay in between. In nucleotides, the CDR3 is TGTGCCAGCAGTTACTCGGGGGACAAAGGTTATGGCTACACCTTC. Its translation: CASSYSGDKGYGYTF.

V usage is TRBV29-1 and J usage is TRBJ1-2; D perhaps matches TRBD1 (6 bases). The CDR3 runs to 13 residues. Germline V lookup: CDR1 SQVTM, CDR2 ANQGSEA. V was shortened by 7 bases and J by 7 bases, with 19 bases between the two germline ends. This chain's CDR3 is CSAERGAGRGYTF. The CDR3 DNA sequence: TGCAGCGCCGAAAGGGGGGCGGGACGTGGCTACACCTTC.